The 15 T cell receptor beta chains in this list originate from one sample, sequenced in a study of shared T cell receptors in the human thymus. Data came from immunoSEQ multiplex PCR; TCRdb stores just in-frame clones and leaves some out. The top ten clones hold around 0.0099% of a sample with around 730,000 clones, over 75% of them seen once. This same sample was also taken into another study, of human thymus T cells.

The sequenced sample was thymocytes. Every receptor here comes from a girl in the first two years of life with a congenital heart defect.

The chain links TRBV28 to TRBJ1-2; D ambiguous. CDR3 length equals 18 residues. CDR1 is MDHEN, CDR2 SYDVKM, per germline. Trimming shortened V by 2 bases and J by 2 bases, and 21 bases separated the two germline ends. The CDR3 loop reads CASSLTNEEGLFNYGYTF. The CDR3 bases are TGTGCCAGCAGTTTAACGAACGAGGAGGGTCTTTTCAACTATGGCTACACCTTC.

This chain links TRBV6-6 with TRBJ1-1; D is unclear. The CDR3 runs to 15 residues. The germline gives CDR1 MNHNY, CDR2 SVGAGI (reference sequence). Trimming removed 8 bases at V and 4 bases at J, with 20 bases between. The CDR3 coding sequence is TGTGCCAGCGGAGTGATATATCTTTCGGGCACTGAAGCTTTCTTT. This gives the protein CASGVIYLSGTEAFF.

The genes are TRBV7-6 and TRBJ1-2, with 9 bases matching TRBD1. CDR1 is SGHVS, CDR2 FNYEAQ, per germline. V dropped 5 bases and J dropped 6; count of bases not matched to a gene: 4. The CDR3 sequence is 13 residues long. The CDR3 region is CASSPGQGHGYTF. The CDR3 coding sequence is TGTGCCAGCAGCCCGGGACAGGGTCATGGCTACACCTTC.

The chain couples TRBV6-6 to TRBJ2-5; 10 nucleotides match TRBD1. The DNA end lines up better with TRBJ2-7; the J call may be wrong. The CDR3 sequence is 16 residues long. The V gene's germline CDR1 is MNHNY and CDR2 SVGAGI (reference sequence). The DNA of the CDR3 is TGTGCCAGCAGTTACCCGGACAGGGGGGACGCCTACGAGCAGTACTTC. It translates to CASSYPDRGDAYEQYF.

The sample holds one count of this clone. The CDR3 here is CAISEFTGSNEKLFF. The CDR3 DNA is TGTGCCATCAGTGAGTTCACAGGGTCAAATGAAAAACTGTTTTTT. The chain carries TRBV10-3 and TRBJ1-4; D might be TRBD1 (6 bases). Germline values: CDR1 ENHRY, CDR2 SYGVKD. V lost 1 base to trimming and J lost 5 bases, with 11 bases between them. The CDR3 length is 15 residues.

The rearrangement uses TRBV5-1 and TRBJ1-2, with TRBD1 as a possible D gene (6 bases). There are 14 residues in the CDR3. Trimming removed 3 bases at V and 1 base at J, with 10 bases between. Germline values: CDR1 SGHRS, CDR2 YFSETQ. CDR3: CASSSNRVNYGYTF. CDR3 nucleotides: TGCGCCAGCAGCTCGAACAGGGTTAACTATGGCTACACCTTC.

This clone has just a few counts. The rearrangement uses TRBV7-9 and TRBJ1-1, with D possibly matching TRBD1 (5 bases). In germline, CDR1 is SEHNR, CDR2 FQNEAQ (reference sequence). Trimming removed 5 bases from V and 1 base from J, with 14 bases in between. The CDR3 is 15 residues long. Here the CDR3 reads CASSTRSQGNTEAFF. In DNA, the CDR3 is TGTGCCAGCAGCACCCGGTCCCAGGGGAACACTGAAGCTTTCTTT.

J is TRBJ2-3 and V is TRBV2; D perhaps matches TRBD1 (6 bases). In germline, CDR1 is SNHLY, CDR2 FYNNEI. CDR3 size: 15 residues. V was cut by 4 bases and J by 8 bases, with 19 bases left in between. The CDR3 bases are TGTGCCAGCAGTGGGACAGTCGGCGATTTAGGTACGCAGTATTTT. It encodes CASSGTVGDLGTQYF.

The chain has TRBV11-2 and TRBJ2-5, with TRBD2 matching 9 bases. The length of the CDR3 is 15 residues. The V gene's germline CDR1 is SGHAT and CDR2 FQNNGV. After removal of 5 bases from V and 5 bases from J, the junction contained 9 bases not matched to a gene. CDR3 in amino acids: CASSPGRGGVETQYF. The CDR3 DNA is TGTGCCAGCAGCCCTGGGCGGGGGGGCGTCGAGACCCAGTACTTC.

The rearrangement joins TRBV18 to TRBJ1-3; 8 nucleotides match TRBD1. This CDR3 is 12 amino acids long. Unmatched junction bases numbered 2, after V lost 6 bases and J lost 7 bases. Germline V lookup: CDR1 KGHSH, CDR2 LQKENI. The CDR3, as DNA: TGTGCCAGCTCCCGGACAGGGAACACCATATATTTT. Its translation: CASSRTGNTIYF.

The rearrangement links TRBV27 to TRBJ2-5; weak D call: TRBD1 (6 bases). Trimming left V 2 bases short and J 5 bases short, with 15 bases between. Germline CDR1 MNHEY, CDR2 SMNVEV (reference sequence). The CDR3 has 15 residues. The CDR3 nucleotides are TGTGCCAGCAGTTTAGCGAGGACAGAGAAGGAGACCCAGTACTTC. Translating it yields CASSLARTEKETQYF.

The chain employs TRBV15 and TRBJ2-3; TRBD2 matches 7 bases. Trimming cost V 8 bases and J 5 bases; bases outside gene matches: 10. In germline, CDR1 is LNHNV, CDR2 YYDKDF (reference sequence). The CDR3 consists of 14 residues. The DNA for the CDR3 is TGTGCCACCGGCGGTCGGGGGGTGGGAGATACGCAGTATTTT. Translating it yields CATGGRGVGDTQYF.

The V gene is TRBV7-9, the J gene TRBJ2-5; TRBD1 matches at 7 bases. The germline V gene encodes CDR1 SEHNR and CDR2 FQNEAQ (reference sequence). The CDR3 runs to 16 residues. With V trimmed by 4 bases and J by 1 base, 9 bases remained unmatched. In DNA, the CDR3 is TGTGCCAGCAGCTGGCCGACAGGGCTGGGCCAAGAGACCCAGTACTTC. This encodes CASSWPTGLGQETQYF.

This clone was seen more than once but under ten times. This chain joins TRBV29-1 and TRBJ2-1; 10 bases are a match to TRBD1. V shed 8 bases, J shed 6 bases, and the junction held 7 bases outside the gene matches. Germline assignment: CDR1 SQVTM and CDR2 ANQGSEA. The CDR3 spans 13 residues. The CDR3 is CSLGQGHGNEQFF. In nucleotides, the CDR3 is TGCAGCTTGGGACAGGGGCACGGCAATGAGCAGTTCTTC.

A few counts support this clone. V gene TRBV4-1 combines with J gene TRBJ1-4; 11 nucleotides agree with TRBD1. Germline-derived CDR1 and CDR2 are MGHRA and YSYEKL. There are 19 residues in the CDR3. After removal of 0 bases from V and 2 bases from J, the junction contained 8 bases not matched to a gene. The CDR3 coding sequence is TGCGCCAGCAGCCAAGATCGAGGACAGGGGGCGCACACTAATGAAAAACTGTTTTTT. This codes for CASSQDRGQGAHTNEKLFF.